A selection of T cell receptor beta chains follows, all from one sample in a study of blood T cell repertoires in COVID-19. The protocol was immunoSEQ multiplex PCR, while the TCRdb copy is restricted to in-frame clones and leaves out a portion. The sample has some 250,000 clones, about 83% seen once; the top ten hold just over 8.5%. Sequencing was carried out using peripheral blood. Every receptor here comes from a man aged 35-49 years with active or convalescent COVID-19. Both conserved end residues are trimmed from each CDR3. The order of the fields is CDR3 protein, V gene, D gene, J gene. A D gene is named only where the DNA matches it firmly.

cdr3_aa: ASSSTDRGAYEQY
v_call: TRBV6-1
d_call: TRBD1
j_call: TRBJ2-7

cdr3_aa: ASSLGDSANYGYT
v_call: TRBV7-3
d_call: TRBD1
j_call: TRBJ1-2

cdr3_aa: ASSLGQGAGTGELF
v_call: TRBV7-2
d_call: TRBD1
j_call: TRBJ2-2

cdr3_aa: ASSPGGTNSYEQY
v_call: TRBV18
d_call: -
j_call: TRBJ2-7

cdr3_aa: ASSLDPRSNQPQH
v_call: TRBV7-2
d_call: -
j_call: TRBJ1-5

cdr3_aa: AWSVRTGGAWYGYT
v_call: TRBV30
d_call: TRBD1
j_call: TRBJ1-2

cdr3_aa: ATSDVGTHSNEQF
v_call: TRBV24-1
d_call: -
j_call: TRBJ2-1

cdr3_aa: ASSLGAGGSNQPQH
v_call: TRBV5-1
d_call: TRBD1
j_call: TRBJ1-5

cdr3_aa: ASSYSQEIMNTEAF
v_call: TRBV6-2/TRBV6-3
d_call: -
j_call: TRBJ1-1

cdr3_aa: ASSPQGDTEAF
v_call: TRBV18
d_call: -
j_call: TRBJ1-1

cdr3_aa: AIGGREGTYEQY
v_call: TRBV10-3
d_call: TRBD2
j_call: TRBJ2-7

cdr3_aa: ASSLDTQNTEAF
v_call: TRBV4-1
d_call: -
j_call: TRBJ1-1

cdr3_aa: ASSSTRTGELF
v_call: TRBV7-7
d_call: -
j_call: TRBJ2-2